Listed here is a single T cell receptor (beta chain). Antigen unknown. This sample was taken from a study of T cells in narcolepsy. Study-level points and caveats: Blood of same and different patients, but not healthy controls, reportedly held recurring autoreactive clonotypes. Autoreactive HCRT-specific and TRIB2-specific clonotypes were marked in same-patient CSF-versus-blood CD4+ comparisons.

V lost 4 bases to trimming and J lost 3 bases, with 18 bases between them. The V gene's germline CDR1 is SGHNT and CDR2 YYREEE (reference sequence). The CDR3 length is 16 residues. This table comes from immunoSEQ multiplex PCR, and its TCRdb copy is limited to in-frame clones, with some not included. In the table there are 15,000 to 20,000 clones, about nine tenths of which are singletons. V and J are TRBV5-4 and TRBJ2-3, with D possibly being TRBD2 (5 bases). Input material: memory (CD45RA-) CD4+ T cells from blood. The receptor was isolated from a human donor in good health. For the CDR3, the DNA is TGTGCCAGCAGCGGAGGTCCCAATGGCAGAACAGATACGCAGTATTTT. Translating gives CASSGGPNGRTDTQYF.